This T cell receptor (beta chain) was sequenced in a study of T-cell memory formation after mild COVID-19. Study results and limitations: Clones contracting across day 15 to 85 had a balanced CD4/CD8 profile; later expanding clones leaned CD4+. The finding that pre-infection memory included some responding clones suggested that cross-reactive memory joined.

There are 14 residues in the CDR3. Germline lookup yields CDR1 SGHAT and CDR2 FQNNGV. V lost 5 bases, J lost 3 bases, and 13 bases lay in between. This clonotype was detected only a few times. What it recognizes is unknown. 5'RACE, which relied on constant-segment primers, yielded TCR alpha and TCR beta cDNA libraries carrying sample barcodes and UMIs. TCRdb reprocessed the 5' RACE reads with MiXCR, giving one entry per CDR3 protein. Seen here are roughly 350,000 distinct CDR3 sequences, around 13% observed once, and the top ten hold 22%. The sequence was collected from a young man who had mild COVID-19 (a few samples of this study predate the infection). Cell type and time point are not known. V usage is TRBV11-2 and J usage is TRBJ2-5, with a tentative D call TRBD2 (5 bases). Sequenced input: PBMCs or a T cell subset sorted from them (not recorded which). CDR3 in amino acids: CASSPSLGEETQYF. The CDR3 nucleotides read TGTGCCAGCAGCCCAAGCCTCGGGGAAGAGACCCAGTACTTC.